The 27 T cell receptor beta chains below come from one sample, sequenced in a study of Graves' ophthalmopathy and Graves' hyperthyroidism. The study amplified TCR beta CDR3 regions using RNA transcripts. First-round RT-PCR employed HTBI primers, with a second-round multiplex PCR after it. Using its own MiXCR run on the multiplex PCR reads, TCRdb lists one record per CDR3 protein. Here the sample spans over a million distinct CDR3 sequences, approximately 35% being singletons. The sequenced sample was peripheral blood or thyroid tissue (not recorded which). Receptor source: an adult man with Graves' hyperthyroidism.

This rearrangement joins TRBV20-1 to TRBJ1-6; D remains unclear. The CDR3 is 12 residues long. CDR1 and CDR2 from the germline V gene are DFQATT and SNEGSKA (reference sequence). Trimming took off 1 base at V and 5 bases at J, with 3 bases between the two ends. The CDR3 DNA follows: TGCAGTGCTAGAGCAAATAATTCACCCCTCCACTTT. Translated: CSARANNSPLHF.

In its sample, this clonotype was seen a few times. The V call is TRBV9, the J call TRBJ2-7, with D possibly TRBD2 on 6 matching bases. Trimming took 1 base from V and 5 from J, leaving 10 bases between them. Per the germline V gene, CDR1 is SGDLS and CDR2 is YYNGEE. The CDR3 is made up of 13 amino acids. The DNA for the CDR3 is TGTGCCAGCAGCGTACGGGGGTATGACGAGCAGTACTTC. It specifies CASSVRGYDEQYF.

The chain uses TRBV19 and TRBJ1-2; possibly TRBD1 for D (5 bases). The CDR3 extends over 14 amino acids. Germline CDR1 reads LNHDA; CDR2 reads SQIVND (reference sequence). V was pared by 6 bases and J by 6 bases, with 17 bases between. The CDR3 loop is CASSVWGLADGYTF. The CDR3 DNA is TGTGCCAGTAGCGTGTGGGGCTTAGCTGATGGCTACACCTTC.

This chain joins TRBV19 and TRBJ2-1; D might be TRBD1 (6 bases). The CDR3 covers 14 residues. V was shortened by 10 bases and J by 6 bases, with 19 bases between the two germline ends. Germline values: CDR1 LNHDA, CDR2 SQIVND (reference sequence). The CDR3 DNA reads TGTGCCAACCCACAGGGACAAAGCCCCAATGAGCAGTTCTTC. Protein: CANPQGQSPNEQFF.

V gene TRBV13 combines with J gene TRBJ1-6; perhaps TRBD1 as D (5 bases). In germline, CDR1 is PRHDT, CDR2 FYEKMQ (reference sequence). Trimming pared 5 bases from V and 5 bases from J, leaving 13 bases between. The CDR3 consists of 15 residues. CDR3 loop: CASSLGRGDNSPLHF. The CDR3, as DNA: TGTGCCAGCAGCCTCGGACGGGGGGATAATTCACCCCTCCACTTT. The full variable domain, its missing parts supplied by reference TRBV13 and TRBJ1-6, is AAGVIQSPRHLIKEKRETATLKCYPIPRHDTVYWYQQGPGQDPQFLISFYEKMQSDKGSIPDRFSAQQFSDYHSELNMSSLELGDSALYFCASSLGRGDNSPLHFGNGTRLTVT.

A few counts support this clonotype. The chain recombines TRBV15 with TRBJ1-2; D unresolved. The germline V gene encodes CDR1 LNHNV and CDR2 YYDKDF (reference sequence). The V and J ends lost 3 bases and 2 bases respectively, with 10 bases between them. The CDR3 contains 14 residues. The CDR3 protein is CATSSHKANYGYTF. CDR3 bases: TGTGCCACCAGCAGTCATAAGGCAAACTATGGCTACACCTTC.

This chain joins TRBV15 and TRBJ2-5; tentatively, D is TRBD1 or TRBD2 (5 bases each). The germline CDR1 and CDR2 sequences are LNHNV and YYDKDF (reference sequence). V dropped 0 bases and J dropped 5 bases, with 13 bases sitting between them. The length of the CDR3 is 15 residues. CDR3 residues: CATSRDTGSGETQYF. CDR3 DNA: TGTGCCACCAGCAGAGATACAGGATCGGGGGAGACCCAGTACTTC.

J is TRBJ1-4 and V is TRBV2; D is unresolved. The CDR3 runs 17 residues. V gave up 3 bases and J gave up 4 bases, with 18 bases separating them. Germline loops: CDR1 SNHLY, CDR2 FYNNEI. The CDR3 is CASSDISRPKYNEKLFF. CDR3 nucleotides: TGTGCCAGCAGTGATATCAGTAGACCGAAATATAATGAAAAACTGTTTTTT.

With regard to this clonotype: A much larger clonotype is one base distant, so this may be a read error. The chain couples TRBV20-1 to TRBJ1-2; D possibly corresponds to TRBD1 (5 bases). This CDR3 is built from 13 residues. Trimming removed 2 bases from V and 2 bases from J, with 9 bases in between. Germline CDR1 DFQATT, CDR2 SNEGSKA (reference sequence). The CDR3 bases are TGCAGTGCTAGATGCAGGGAAAACTATGGCTACACCTTC. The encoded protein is CSARCRENYGYTF.

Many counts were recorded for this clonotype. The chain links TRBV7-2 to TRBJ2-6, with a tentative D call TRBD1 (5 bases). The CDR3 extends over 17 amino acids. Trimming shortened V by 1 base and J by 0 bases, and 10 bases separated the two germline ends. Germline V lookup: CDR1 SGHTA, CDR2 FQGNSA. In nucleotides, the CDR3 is TGTGCCAGCAGCTTAGAGGGGTGGAGCTCTGGGGCCAACGTCCTGACTTTC. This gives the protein CASSLEGWSSGANVLTF.

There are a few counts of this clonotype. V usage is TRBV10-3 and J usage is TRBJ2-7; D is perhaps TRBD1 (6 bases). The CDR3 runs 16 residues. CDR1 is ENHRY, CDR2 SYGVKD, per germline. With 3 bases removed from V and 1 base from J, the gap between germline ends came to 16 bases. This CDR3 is CAISEKNRVGSYEQYF. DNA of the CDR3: TGTGCCATCAGTGAAAAAAACAGGGTAGGGTCCTACGAGCAGTACTTC.

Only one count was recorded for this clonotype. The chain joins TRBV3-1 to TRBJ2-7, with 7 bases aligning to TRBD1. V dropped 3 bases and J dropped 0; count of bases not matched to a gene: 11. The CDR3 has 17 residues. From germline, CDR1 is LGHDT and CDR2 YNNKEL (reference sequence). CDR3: CASSHIEGALLSYEQYF. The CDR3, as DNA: TGTGCCAGCAGCCACATTGAGGGGGCTCTACTCTCCTACGAGCAGTACTTC.

The DNA for the CDR3 is TGCAGCGTTGTGACAGGGGGAACGAGCTCTGGAAACACCATATATTTT. Translating it yields CSVVTGGTSSGNTIYF. V is TRBV29-1 and J is TRBJ1-3, with 9 bases that match TRBD1. CDR1 and CDR2 from the germline V gene are SQVTM and ANQGSEA. There are 16 residues in the CDR3. The trim removed 4 bases at V and 0 bases at J, leaving 7 bases unmatched.

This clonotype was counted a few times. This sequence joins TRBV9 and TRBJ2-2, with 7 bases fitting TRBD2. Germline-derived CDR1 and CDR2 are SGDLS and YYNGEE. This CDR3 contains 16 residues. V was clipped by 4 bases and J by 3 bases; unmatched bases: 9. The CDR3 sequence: CASSKKPGLHTGELFF. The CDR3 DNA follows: TGTGCCAGCAGCAAAAAACCGGGACTACACACCGGGGAGCTGTTTTTT.

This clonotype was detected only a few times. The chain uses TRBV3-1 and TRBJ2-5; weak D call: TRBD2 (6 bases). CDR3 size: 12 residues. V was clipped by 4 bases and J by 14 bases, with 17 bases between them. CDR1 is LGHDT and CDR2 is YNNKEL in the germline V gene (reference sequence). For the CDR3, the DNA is TGTGCCAGCAGCCCTCTGCGGGGAGCCCCTTACTTC. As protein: CASSPLRGAPYF.

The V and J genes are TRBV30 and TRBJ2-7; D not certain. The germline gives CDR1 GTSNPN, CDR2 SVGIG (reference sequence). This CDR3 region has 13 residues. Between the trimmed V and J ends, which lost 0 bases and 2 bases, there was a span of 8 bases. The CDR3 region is CAWSVGGAYEQYF. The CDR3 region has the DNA TGTGCCTGGAGTGTAGGTGGGGCCTACGAGCAGTACTTC.

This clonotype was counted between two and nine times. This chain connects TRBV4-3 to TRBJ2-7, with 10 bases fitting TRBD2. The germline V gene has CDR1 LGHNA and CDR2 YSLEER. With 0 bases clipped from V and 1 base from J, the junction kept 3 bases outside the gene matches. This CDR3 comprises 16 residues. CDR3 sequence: CASSQEASGGSYEQYF. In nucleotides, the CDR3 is TGCGCCAGCAGCCAAGAGGCTAGCGGGGGTTCCTACGAGCAGTACTTC.

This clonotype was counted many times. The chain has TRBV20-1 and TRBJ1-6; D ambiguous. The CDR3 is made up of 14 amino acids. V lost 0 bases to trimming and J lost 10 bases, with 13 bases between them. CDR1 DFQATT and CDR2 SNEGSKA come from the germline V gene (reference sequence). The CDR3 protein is CSARDYKGGSPLHF. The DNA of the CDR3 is TGCAGTGCTAGAGATTACAAGGGAGGGTCACCCCTCCACTTT.

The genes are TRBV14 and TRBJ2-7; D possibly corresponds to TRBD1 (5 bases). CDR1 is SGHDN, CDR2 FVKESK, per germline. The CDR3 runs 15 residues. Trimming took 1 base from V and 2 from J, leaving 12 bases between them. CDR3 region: CASSQGRRATYEQYF. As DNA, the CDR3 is TGTGCCAGCAGCCAAGGCCGCAGGGCGACCTACGAGCAGTACTTC.

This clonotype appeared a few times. CDR3 DNA sequence: TGCAGCGTTCTCAGGGGGTTAGGGGCCAACGTCCTGACTTTC. Amino acid sequence: CSVLRGLGANVLTF. The chain combines TRBV29-1 with TRBJ2-6, with 7 bases fitting TRBD1. This CDR3 has 14 amino acids. Unmatched junction bases numbered 5, after V lost 5 bases and J lost 4 bases. Germline V CDR1 and CDR2: SQVTM, ANQGSEA.

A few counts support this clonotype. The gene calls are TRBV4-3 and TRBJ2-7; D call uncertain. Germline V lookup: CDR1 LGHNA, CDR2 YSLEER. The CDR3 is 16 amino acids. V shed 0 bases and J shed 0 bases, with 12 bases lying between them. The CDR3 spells CASSQDLGESSYEQYF. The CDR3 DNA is TGCGCCAGCAGCCAAGATCTAGGAGAGAGCTCCTACGAGCAGTACTTC.

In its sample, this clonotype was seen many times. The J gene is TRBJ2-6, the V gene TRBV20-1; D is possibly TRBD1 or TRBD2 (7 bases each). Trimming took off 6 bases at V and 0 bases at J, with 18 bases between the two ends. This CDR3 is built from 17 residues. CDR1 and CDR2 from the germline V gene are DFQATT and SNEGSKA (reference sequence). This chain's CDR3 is CSARGGVSISGANVLTF. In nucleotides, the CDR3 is TGCAGTGCCAGGGGGGGCGTCTCCATCTCTGGGGCCAACGTCCTGACTTTC.

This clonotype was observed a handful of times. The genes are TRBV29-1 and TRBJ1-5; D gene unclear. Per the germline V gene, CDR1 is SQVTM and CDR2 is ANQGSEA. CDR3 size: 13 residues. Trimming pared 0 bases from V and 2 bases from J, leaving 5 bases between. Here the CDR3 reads CSVEEEGNQPQHF. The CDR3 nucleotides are TGCAGCGTTGAAGAGGAGGGCAATCAGCCCCAGCATTTT.

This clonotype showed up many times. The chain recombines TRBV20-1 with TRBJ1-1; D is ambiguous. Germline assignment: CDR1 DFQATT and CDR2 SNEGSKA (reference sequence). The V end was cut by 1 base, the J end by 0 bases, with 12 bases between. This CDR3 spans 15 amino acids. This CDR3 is CSARASRVMNTEAFF. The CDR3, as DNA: TGCAGTGCTAGAGCCTCGCGGGTTATGAACACTGAAGCTTTCTTT.

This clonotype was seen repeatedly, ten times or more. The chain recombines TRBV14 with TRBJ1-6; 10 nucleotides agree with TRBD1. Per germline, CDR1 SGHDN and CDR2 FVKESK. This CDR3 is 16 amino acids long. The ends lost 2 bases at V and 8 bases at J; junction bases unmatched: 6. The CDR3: CASSQRTGGAHSPLHF. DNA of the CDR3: TGTGCCAGCAGCCAAAGGACAGGGGGTGCTCATTCACCCCTCCACTTT.

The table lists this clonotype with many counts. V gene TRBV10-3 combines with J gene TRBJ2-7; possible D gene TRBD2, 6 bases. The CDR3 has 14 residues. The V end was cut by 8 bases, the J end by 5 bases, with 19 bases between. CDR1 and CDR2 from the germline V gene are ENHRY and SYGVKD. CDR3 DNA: TGTGCCATCCGCGGCAGCCCATCGGGGGACGAGCAGTACTTC. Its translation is CAIRGSPSGDEQYF.

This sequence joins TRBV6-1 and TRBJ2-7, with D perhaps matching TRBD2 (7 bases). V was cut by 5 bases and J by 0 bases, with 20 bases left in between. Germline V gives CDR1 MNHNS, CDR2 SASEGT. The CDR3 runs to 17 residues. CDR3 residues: CASSPPSGGGLSYEQYF. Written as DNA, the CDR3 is TGTGCCAGCAGTCCACCCAGTGGGGGGGGCCTCTCCTACGAGCAGTACTTC.